This record concerns one T cell receptor beta chain sequence. Antigen: not known. Per germline, CDR1 SEHNR and CDR2 FQNEAQ (reference sequence). V lost 5 bases and J 0 bases, leaving 14 bases between the germline ends. The CDR3 extends over 16 amino acids. The data derive from a study of T cell responses to AZD1222 COVID-19 vaccine. Notes on the study in general: Seropositivity was recorded at baseline in only 6 or 7 AZD1222 recipients.

Sequencing used immunoSEQ multiplex PCR; TCRdb keeps in-frame clones, though not all of them. The table shows tens of thousands of clones, with around 81% occurring only once. The clonotype originates from an adult who received the AZD1222 COVID-19 vaccine. The sample consisted of peripheral blood, taken 28 days after the second AZD1222 dose. V and J are TRBV7-9 and TRBJ1-3, with D possibly TRBD1 on 5 matching bases. The chain's CDR3 is CASSPRQWSSGNTIYF. The CDR3, as DNA: TGTGCCAGCAGCCCCCGACAGTGGAGCTCTGGAAACACCATATATTTT.